This T cell receptor (beta chain) came from a study of shared clonotypes between healthy human individuals. A word on this clone: Its antigen is unknown.

CDR3 length: 15 residues. V dropped 5 bases and J dropped 2; count of bases not matched to a gene: 4. The germline CDR1 and CDR2 sequences are SGHVS and FNYEAQ. In the authors' methods: Filtering differed because ImmunoSEQ produced junction-only sequences that carried no quality scores. Using immunoSEQ multiplex PCR, the repertoire was profiled, and TCRdb retains in-frame clones only, with some absent. V, J and clone size were drawn from that table, and D and trimming were deduced from the DNA. The sample holds some 2,000,000 clones; about 95% are singletons and the top ten take 0.85% to 1.2%. Naive CD8 populations comprised CD45RO-negative cells positively selected for CCR7, excluding terminally differentiated effector memory CD45RA+ cells. General study points: About 5% of naive CD4 clonotypes were shared across several donors. Sampling covered blood only; tissue repertoires likely differ.

The chain is built from TRBV7-6 and TRBJ2-3, with TRBD2 identical over 10 bases. The TCR sequence derives from a man between 18 and 29 years old in good health. Sequences were obtained from naive CD8+ T cells sorted from blood. In nucleotides, the CDR3 is TGTGCCAGCAGCGGACTAGCGGAGGCCACAGATACGCAGTATTTT. Its translation is CASSGLAEATDTQYF.